The 9 T cell receptor beta chains given below trace back to one sample, sequenced in a study of T cell repertoires in cytomegalovirus infection. Using its own MiXCR run on the reads, TCRdb lists one record per CDR3 protein. The table records 750,000 to 950,000 distinct CDR3 sequences, about 28% of them present only once. For these receptors, no antigen is known. Specimen: cultured CD8+ T cells from PBMCs, collected from culture after CMV antigen stimulation. The receptors originated from a human donor in good health (CMV status not recorded). Some clones in this sample may be carry-over from other donors' samples.

This clonotype was detected only a few times. This sequence joins TRBV4-1 and TRBJ1-1; D not certain. The CDR3 totals 18 residues. Germline CDR1 is MGHRA and CDR2 is YSYEKL. V gave up 1 base and J gave up 5 bases, with 23 bases separating them. The CDR3: CASSQVTAAGAEWTEAFF. CDR3 DNA: TGCGCCAGCAGCCAAGTAACCGCGGCAGGTGCGGAATGGACTGAAGCTTTCTTT.

This chain joins TRBV19 and TRBJ2-1; 12 nucleotides agree with TRBD2. The CDR3 extends over 15 amino acids. J gave up 7 bases and V 1 base, and 2 bases lay outside the gene matches. From germline, CDR1 is LNHDA and CDR2 SQIVND (reference sequence). CDR3 region: CASSIASGGANEQFF. The DNA for the CDR3 is TGTGCCAGTAGTATAGCTAGCGGGGGGGCTAATGAGCAGTTCTTC.

The V and J genes are TRBV6-6 and TRBJ2-1, with 9 bases matching TRBD1. V trimming: 6 bases; J trimming: 8 bases; junction bases outside the gene matches: 8. Germline lookup yields CDR1 MNHNY and CDR2 SVGAGI (reference sequence). The CDR3 contains 14 residues. The CDR3: CASRSGTGFHEQFF. The CDR3 nucleotides read TGTGCCAGCAGATCCGGGACAGGGTTCCATGAGCAGTTCTTC.

This clonotype was counted between two and nine times. Germline is not matched at one junction end, which may reflect a read error. The chain joins TRBV4-1 to TRBJ1-1; no reliable D call. From germline, CDR1 is MGHRA and CDR2 YSYEKL. The CDR3 is 14 residues long. CDR3 loop: CASSRKDGDTEAFF. The CDR3 DNA sequence: TGTGCCAGCAGCCGAAAAGACGGGGACACTGAAGCTTTCTTT.

This clonotype was seen just once. The J gene is TRBJ1-4, the V gene TRBV7-9; a weak D match, TRBD1 (5 bases). Per germline, CDR1 SEHNR and CDR2 FQNEAQ (reference sequence). This CDR3 contains 17 residues. The V end was cut by 0 bases, the J end by 3 bases, with 14 bases between. The CDR3: CASSLAVRVASNEKLFF. CDR3 nucleotide sequence: TGTGCCAGCAGCTTAGCGGTCAGGGTGGCGTCTAATGAAAAACTGTTTTTT.

In its sample, this clonotype was seen a few times. V and J are TRBV27 and TRBJ1-2, with D possibly TRBD1 on 5 matching bases. The germline V gene encodes CDR1 MNHEY and CDR2 SMNVEV (reference sequence). The V end lost 8 bases, the J end lost 1 base, and 11 bases lay between the germline ends. This CDR3 has 13 amino acids. CDR3 sequence reads: CASGKGINYGYTF. The CDR3 nucleotides read TGTGCCAGCGGTAAGGGGATTAACTATGGCTACACCTTC.

A few counts support this clonotype. This sequence joins TRBV6-5 and TRBJ1-2, with TRBD1 as a possible D gene (6 bases). V was trimmed by 2 bases and J by 6 bases, leaving 13 bases between them. Looked up from germline, CDR1 is MNHEY and CDR2 is SVGAGI. The CDR3 contains 14 residues. For the CDR3, the DNA is TGTGCCAGCAGTTACGCAGGACAGTTTAATGGCTACACCTTC. Protein: CASSYAGQFNGYTF.

This clonotype has at least ten counts. The J gene is TRBJ1-1, the V gene TRBV7-2, with a possible D match to TRBD1 (6 bases). Deletions cut 4 bases from V and 12 bases from J, with 18 bases between. Looked up from germline, CDR1 is SGHTA and CDR2 is FQGNSA. The CDR3 has 13 residues. The CDR3: CASSYGGQDATFF. The CDR3 coding sequence is TGTGCCAGCAGCTATGGGGGCCAGGATGCAACTTTCTTT.

This clonotype has a count of ten or more. The chain combines TRBV7-2 with TRBJ1-2; D not certain. The CDR3 spans 15 residues. Trimming removed 2 bases at V and 8 bases at J, with 18 bases between. CDR1 and CDR2 (germline): SGHTA, FQGNSA. In DNA form, the CDR3 reads TGTGCCAGCAGCTTAAATGAAATTCGTAAGGACGGCTACACCTTC. This sequence encodes CASSLNEIRKDGYTF.